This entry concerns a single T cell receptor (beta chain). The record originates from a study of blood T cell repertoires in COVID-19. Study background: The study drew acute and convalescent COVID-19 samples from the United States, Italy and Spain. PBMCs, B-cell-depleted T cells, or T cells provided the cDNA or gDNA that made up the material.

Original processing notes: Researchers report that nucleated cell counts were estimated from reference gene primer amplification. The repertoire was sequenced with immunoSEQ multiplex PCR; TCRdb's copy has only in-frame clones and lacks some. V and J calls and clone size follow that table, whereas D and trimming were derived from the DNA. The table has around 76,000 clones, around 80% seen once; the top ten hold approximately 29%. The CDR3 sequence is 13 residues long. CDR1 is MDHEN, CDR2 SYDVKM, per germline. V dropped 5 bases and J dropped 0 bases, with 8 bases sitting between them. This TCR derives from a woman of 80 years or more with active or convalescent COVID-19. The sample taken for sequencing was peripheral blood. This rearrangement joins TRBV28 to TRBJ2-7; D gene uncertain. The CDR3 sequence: CASSPVSSYEQYF. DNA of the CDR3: TGTGCCAGCAGTCCCGTCAGCTCCTACGAGCAGTACTTC. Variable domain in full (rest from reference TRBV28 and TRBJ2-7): DVKVTQSSRYLVKRTGEKVFLECVQDMDHENMFWYRQDPGLGLRLIYFSYDVKMKEKGDIPEGYSVSREKKERFSLILESASTNQTSMYLCASSPVSSYEQYFGPGTRLTVT.